This TCR beta chain appears in the sequencing data of a study of graft-versus-host responses after intestinal transplantation. Per the germline V gene, CDR1 is MDHEN and CDR2 is SYDVKM. The CDR3 sequence is 16 residues long. V shed 5 bases and J 7 bases; nucleotides not matched to a gene: 13. Regarding this clone: Antigen unknown.

The data were produced by immunoSEQ multiplex PCR, yet TCRdb's version contains in-frame clones alone and is incomplete. The sample holds about 90,000 clones, about nine tenths seen once. The chain combines TRBV28 with TRBJ1-4, with 7 positions matching TRBD1. The sequenced sample was unstimulated CD4+ T cells sorted from spleen or lymph node cells, obtained before intestinal transplant. This receptor was identified in a human donor who received an intestinal transplant. Here the CDR3 reads CASSPLDRAVGEKLFF. CDR3 DNA: TGTGCCAGCAGTCCCTTAGACAGGGCAGTCGGTGAAAAACTGTTTTTT. Looking up the rest from reference TRBV28 and TRBJ1-4 gives the full variable domain: DVKVTQSSRYLVKRTGEKVFLECVQDMDHENMFWYRQDPGLGLRLIYFSYDVKMKEKGDIPEGYSVSREKKERFSLILESASTNQTSMYLCASSPLDRAVGEKLFFGSGTQLSVL.